A selection of T cell receptor beta chains follows, all from one sample in a study of identical twins. TCRdb used MiXCR to reprocess the 5' RACE reads, holding one entry per CDR3 protein. This table has some 760,000 distinct CDR3 sequences, about 20% appearing once. Another study also made use of these data, one on T cells expressing NK-cell markers.

Sequenced input: PBMCs. These receptors were taken from a woman aged 18 to 35 in good health. Both conserved end residues are part of each CDR3. Each record gives: clone size, V gene, D gene, J gene, CDR3 DNA, CDR3 protein. A D gene is named only where the DNA matches it firmly. Clone size is stated in some rows and not others, as once, few, many or a class when expanded.

.	TRBV29-1	TRBD1	TRBJ2-5	TGCAGCTTCGACAGGGGCGGGGAGACCCAGTACTTC	CSFDRGGETQYF
few	TRBV7-9	TRBD1	TRBJ2-5	TGTGCCAGCACAGGGGCAGGGGGCGCCGGGGCCCAAGAGACCCAGTACTTC	CASTGAGGAGAQETQYF
few	TRBV7-9	.	TRBJ2-3	TGTGCCAGCAGCTTACTAGGATTCACAGATACGCAGTATTTT	CASSLLGFTDTQYF
many	TRBV7-9	TRBD2	TRBJ2-5	TGTGCCAGCAGCTTAGCTAGCGGGAGTTCAGAGACCCAGTACTTC	CASSLASGSSETQYF
few	TRBV9	TRBD2	TRBJ2-2	TGTGCCAGCAGCGTAGCATTAGCGGGAGGGAACTCCGGGGAGCTGTTTTTT	CASSVALAGGNSGELFF
.	TRBV4-1	.	TRBJ2-1	TGCGCCAGCAGCTCCCCTAGGGCCTACAATGAGCAGTTCTTC	CASSSPRAYNEQFF
few	TRBV18	.	TRBJ1-1	TGTGCCAGCTCACTCAACAGTTACGGATTGTTGGCTTTCTTT	CASSLNSYGLLAFF
.	TRBV5-1	.	TRBJ1-1	TGCGCCAGCAGCTTGGCGGGGGGTGCCGCTGAAGCTTTCTTT	CASSLAGGAAEAFF
few	TRBV19	.	TRBJ2-1	TGTGCCAGTAGTATCGCCGGGACTCCGACCAATGAGCAGTTCTTC	CASSIAGTPTNEQFF
few	TRBV7-9	.	TRBJ2-2	TGTGCCAGCAGCCCGCTCGTCCGGGAGCTGTTTTTT	CASSPLVRELFF
many	TRBV20-1	.	TRBJ2-7	TGCAGTGCTATGCGGGACTCCTACGAGCAGTACTTC	CSAMRDSYEQYF
.	TRBV5-1	TRBD2	TRBJ2-5	TGCGCCAGCAGCTGGGGGTCCGGGACTAGGGGTGAGACCCAGTACTTC	CASSWGSGTRGETQYF
few	TRBV12-5	.	TRBJ2-7	TGTGCTAGTGCCGATGGAGGGGTGAAATCCTACGAGCAGTACTTC	CASADGGVKSYEQYF
.	TRBV15	.	TRBJ2-3	TGTGCCACCAGCAGAGCCGAGACAGGACTCCCAGATACGCAGTATTTT	CATSRAETGLPDTQYF
few	TRBV10-2	.	TRBJ2-2	TGCGCCAGCCAGGGGACCGCGAACACCGGGGAGCTGTTTTTT	CASQGTANTGELFF
.	TRBV5-1	.	TRBJ1-1	TGCGCCAGCAGCTTGGCGGTCTTGGGGGGGCTGAACACTGAAGCTTTCTTT	CASSLAVLGGLNTEAFF
once	TRBV2	.	TRBJ2-7	TGTGCCAGCAGGACCGGGGACTTCTACGAGCAGTACTTC	CASRTGDFYEQYF
.	TRBV7-3	TRBD2	TRBJ2-5	TGTGCCAGCAGCCTCGGTCCGGCTAGCGGCCAAGAGACCCAGTACTTC	CASSLGPASGQETQYF
.	TRBV27	.	TRBJ2-2	TGTGCCAGCAGTTTAACTCCGCAACAGGGTTTCGGGGAGCTGTTTTTT	CASSLTPQQGFGELFF
.	TRBV7-9	.	TRBJ2-7	TGTGCCAGCAGCCACGCACAGGGGACTCCTCCAAGCTACGAGCAGTACTTC	CASSHAQGTPPSYEQYF
few	TRBV7-2	.	TRBJ2-7	TGTGCCAGCAGCTTATTCGACAGTAGCTCCTACGAGCAGTACTTC	CASSLFDSSSYEQYF
few	TRBV7-9	.	TRBJ1-2	TGTGCCAGCAGCTTGTACGGGAAGGATGGCTACACCTTC	CASSLYGKDGYTF
many	TRBV6-1	TRBD1	TRBJ2-3	TGTGCCAGCAGGACAGGGGACACAGATACGCAGTATTTT	CASRTGDTDTQYF
.	TRBV7-9	.	TRBJ1-4	TGTGCCAGCAGCTTGGGGAATGAAAAACTGTTTTTT	CASSLGNEKLFF
few	TRBV5-1	.	TRBJ2-7	TGCGCCAGCAGCTTGGGGGTAGGGGGCTACGAGCAGTACTTC	CASSLGVGGYEQYF
.	TRBV12-3/TRBV12-4	.	TRBJ2-1	TGTGCCAGCAGTGTAGACCTGCCCTACAATGAGCAGTTCTTC	CASSVDLPYNEQFF
few	TRBV27	TRBD1	TRBJ2-7	TGTGCCAGCAGTTACAGGGGGCTTGGGTCCTACGAGCAGTACTTC	CASSYRGLGSYEQYF
.	TRBV5-1	.	TRBJ2-1	TGCGCCAGCACCACGGATGTTGGGTCGGGAAAGAATGAGCAGTTCTTC	CASTTDVGSGKNEQFF
many	TRBV11-2	TRBD1	TRBJ1-1	TGTGCCAGCAGCCAACTGGTTGGACAGGGAGGTACTGAAGCTTTCTTT	CASSQLVGQGGTEAFF
.	TRBV7-8	TRBD2	TRBJ2-1	TGTGCCATCAGCCCCCGACTAGCGGGGGTGTCCTTC	CAISPRLAGVSF
.	TRBV28	.	TRBJ2-7	TGTGCCACCAACCCAATGGGTGGGGAAGGCGCCTACGAGCAGTACTTC	CATNPMGGEGAYEQYF
.	TRBV6-1	TRBD1	TRBJ1-1	TGTGCCAGCAGTGGTCCGGGACAGGATTTTCGGGCTTTCTTT	CASSGPGQDFRAFF
few	TRBV7-2	.	TRBJ2-7	TGTGCCAGCAGTCGGGGCTTTGTTCTGGACAGCGAGCAGTACTTC	CASSRGFVLDSEQYF
few	TRBV20-1	.	TRBJ1-2	TGCAGTGCTAGTCGCAGGGTTAAAGATGGCTACACCTTC	CSASRRVKDGYTF
.	TRBV20-1	.	TRBJ1-1	TGCAGTGCTAGAGCTGCCGGGGAAGCTTTCTTT	CSARAAGEAFF
.	TRBV5-1	.	TRBJ2-1	TGCGCCAGCAGCTTGTTTCCCTATGAGCAGTTCTTC	CASSLFPYEQFF
.	TRBV5-8	.	TRBJ1-5	TGTGCCAGCAGCTTGGCCAGGGTCCCTAATCAGCCCCAGCATTTT	CASSLARVPNQPQHF
few	TRBV18	.	TRBJ2-7	TGTGCCAGCTCACGGGCGGCGGAAACCTACGAGCAGTACTTC	CASSRAAETYEQYF
.	TRBV10-3	TRBD1	TRBJ2-7	TGTGCCATCAGCGGGGACAGGGGAGACTACGAGCAGTACTTC	CAISGDRGDYEQYF
few	TRBV7-2	TRBD2	TRBJ2-1	TGTGCCAGCAGCTTAAGCGGGGGTTCCGTATACAATGAGCAGTTCTTC	CASSLSGGSVYNEQFF
once	TRBV6-5	.	TRBJ1-1	TGTGCCAGCAGTTACTCGATAGAAGGGGGGACTGAAGCTTTCTTT	CASSYSIEGGTEAFF
.	TRBV5-6	.	TRBJ2-1	TGTGCCAGCAGCACGGACTGGGCAGGAGAGCAGTTCTTC	CASSTDWAGEQFF
.	TRBV4-1	.	TRBJ2-3	TGCGCCAGCAGCCAAGGAGCCCCCGATACTCAGTATTTT	CASSQGAPDTQYF
few	TRBV5-1	.	TRBJ2-1	TGCGCCAGCAGCCCCTCTCTAGAATACAATGAGCAGTTCTTC	CASSPSLEYNEQFF
.	TRBV5-1	.	TRBJ2-7	TGCGCCAGCAGCCGGGAGCCGCGGTCCTACGAGCAGTACTTC	CASSREPRSYEQYF
few	TRBV4-2	.	TRBJ2-7	TGTGCCAGCACTACGACTTCAGCTCCGTCCTACGAGCAGTACTTC	CASTTTSAPSYEQYF
.	TRBV30	.	TRBJ2-5	TGTGCCTGGAGAACCAAAGGGGAGACCCAGTACTTC	CAWRTKGETQYF
many	TRBV7-9	TRBD2	TRBJ2-1	TGTGCCAGCAGCTGGACTAGCGGGAGCAATGAGCAGTTCTTC	CASSWTSGSNEQFF
few	TRBV11-3	.	TRBJ2-3	TGTGCCAGCAGCTTAGTTACGACCCAGAGAACGCAGTATTTT	CASSLVTTQRTQYF
.	TRBV25-1	TRBD1	TRBJ2-3	TGTGCCAGCAGTGACCAGGGGGCAGGTACGCAGTATTTT	CASSDQGAGTQYF
few	TRBV3-1	TRBD1	TRBJ2-7	TGTGCCAGCAGCCAAAAGGGACAGGGCCCCCACGAGCAGTACTTC	CASSQKGQGPHEQYF